This T cell receptor beta chain derives from a study of cytomegalovirus exposure and HLA in healthy donors. The study's findings and limits: Being indistinguishable, some V segments were excluded, TRBV6-2 and TRBV6-3 among them. Association of a missense DCLRE1C variant with TCR beta V- and J-gene trimming was reported in a later analysis.

The germline V and J ends were trimmed by 5 bases and 1 base, with 20 bases remaining between them. The CDR3 loop spans 17 amino acids. The germline V gene encodes CDR1 MDHEN and CDR2 SYDVKM. Worth noting for this clone: Its cognate antigen is unknown.

PCR was performed using 60 Vbeta and 13 Jbeta primers. Sequencing was performed with immunoSEQ multiplex PCR; in TCRdb, only in-frame clones are kept and a portion is missing. The sample yields 130,000 or so clones, more than 70% seen once. The TCR was taken from an older woman in good health and CMV-seronegative. The specimen sequenced was PBMCs. The chain combines TRBV28 with TRBJ1-1, with D possibly TRBD1 on 5 matching bases. CDR3: CASSPHRWGVQNTEAFF. Here the CDR3 DNA reads TGTGCCAGCAGTCCCCACCGGTGGGGGGTCCAGAACACTGAAGCTTTCTTT.